This TCR beta chain originates from a study of T-cell reconstitution after alpha-beta-depleted transplantation in children. Unique molecular identifiers tagged the TCRbeta library. From the PCR reads, TCRdb called clonotypes with MiXCR, one entry per CDR3 protein. The table has around 580,000 distinct CDR3 sequences, roughly 24% seen once. Study-level findings and limits: Newly made T cells mostly supplied T-cell counts and diversity one year after transplant.

The V end was cut by 4 bases, the J end by 0 bases, with 9 bases between. The germline CDR1 and CDR2 sequences are SGHRS and YFSETQ. This CDR3 contains 14 residues. Notes on this clonotype: The antigen is unknown.

This TCR came from a boy under two years old who had a stem cell transplant for acute myeloid leukemia, so the T cells may come from the graft donor. The V call is TRBV5-1, the J call TRBJ2-3; D gene ambiguous. Sequences were derived from PBMCs, mostly from graft donor cells, sampled 360 days after TCRalphabeta/CD19-depleted stem cell transplant. CDR3 amino acids: CASSPKMSTDTQYF. In DNA form, the CDR3 reads TGCGCCAGCAGCCCGAAGATGAGCACAGATACGCAGTATTTT. Supplemented by reference TRBV5-1 and TRBJ2-3, the full variable domain reads KAGVTQTPRYLIKTRGQQVTLSCSPISGHRSVSWYQQTPGQGLQFLFEYFSETQRNKGNFPGRFSGRQFSNSRSEMNVSTLELGDSALYLCASSPKMSTDTQYFGPGTRLTVL.